Listed here are 13 T cell receptor beta chains from one sample, sequenced in a study of response to subunit inactivated influenza vaccine. TCRdb fed the RT-PCR reads into MiXCR, producing one record per CDR3 protein. The sample holds around 480,000 distinct CDR3 sequences, approximately 10% seen once. The starting material was PBMCs from blood, obtained about 40 days after vaccination. These receptors were obtained from a man in his forties or fifties who received an inactivated influenza vaccine.

Ten or more counts support this clonotype. This sequence joins TRBV7-2 and TRBJ2-1; 9 bases fit TRBD2. The germline CDR1 and CDR2 sequences are SGHTA and FQGNSA. J lost 8 bases, V lost 1 base, and 6 bases had no gene match. The CDR3 has 15 residues. CDR3 protein: CASSLGAGGNYEQFF. The CDR3 coding sequence is TGTGCCAGCAGCTTAGGAGCGGGGGGAAACTATGAGCAGTTCTTC. Full variable domain (remainder filled in from reference TRBV7-2 and TRBJ2-1): GAGVSQSPSNKVTEKGKDVELRCDPISGHTALYWYRQSLGQGLEFLIYFQGNSAPDKSGLPSDRFSAERTGGSVSTLTIQRTQQEDSAVYLCASSLGAGGNYEQFFGPGTRLTVL.

The V gene is TRBV12-3 or TRBV12-4, the J gene TRBJ2-3, with D uncertain. The V gene lost 7 bases and the J gene lost 10 bases, with 15 bases spanning the gap. There are 12 residues in the CDR3. In DNA, the CDR3 is TGTGCCAGCACGACCCGGGTTGGTCCGCAGTATTTT. Its protein is CASTTRVGPQYF.

V and J are TRBV6-2 or TRBV6-3 and TRBJ2-2; TRBD1 matches at 7 bases. The CDR3 length is 15 residues. Germline V gene lookup returns CDR1 MNHEY and CDR2 SVGEGT. V shed 1 base, J shed 1 base, and the junction held 0 bases outside the gene matches. The CDR3 region is CASSYWTGNTGELFF. The CDR3 DNA is TGTGCCAGCAGTTACTGGACAGGGAACACCGGGGAGCTGTTTTTT.

This chain connects TRBV28 to TRBJ2-1; D is perhaps TRBD1 (6 bases). Trimming stripped 5 bases from V and 8 bases from J, with 19 bases between. Germline V CDR1 and CDR2: MDHEN, SYDVKM. The CDR3 length is 15 residues. The CDR3 DNA is TGTGCCAGCAGTCAGGACAGTTACGGTTCCGATGAGCAGTTCTTC. Translated: CASSQDSYGSDEQFF.

This clonotype was seen only a few times. The V and J genes are TRBV2 and TRBJ1-3; the D gene is possibly TRBD1 (5 bases). V shed 1 base and J shed 2 bases, with 9 bases lying between them. CDR3 length: 15 residues. Germline V gene data show CDR1 as SNHLY and CDR2 as FYNNEI. The CDR3 region is CASSEGTRAGNTIYF. The DNA for the CDR3 is TGTGCCAGCAGTGAAGGGACAAGAGCTGGAAACACCATATATTTT.

This clonotype appeared a few times. This chain connects TRBV20-1 to TRBJ2-5, with a possible D match to TRBD1 (6 bases). The V gene's germline CDR1 is DFQATT and CDR2 SNEGSKA (reference sequence). This CDR3 spans 14 amino acids. Trimming took off 4 bases at V and 1 base at J, with 13 bases between the two ends. CDR3 sequence: CSAKRTELQETQYF. DNA of the CDR3: TGCAGTGCTAAGCGGACAGAACTCCAAGAGACCCAGTACTTC.

The gene calls are TRBV6-4 and TRBJ1-2; D is undetermined. Trimming pared 0 bases from V and 5 bases from J, leaving 7 bases between. The CDR3 has 13 amino acids. CDR1 and CDR2 from the germline V gene are MRHNA and SNTAGT. The CDR3 reads CASSDSRHYGYTF. CDR3 sequence (DNA): TGTGCCAGCAGTGACTCGAGGCATTATGGCTACACCTTC.

V gene TRBV12-3 or TRBV12-4 combines with J gene TRBJ2-7; D may be TRBD2 (6 bases). V shed 6 bases and J shed 5 bases, with 20 bases lying between them. The CDR3 extends over 15 amino acids. DNA of the CDR3: TGTGCCAGCAGCCTTGGGGGTAGCGGAGGCGACGAGCAGTACTTC. This sequence encodes CASSLGGSGGDEQYF.

The table lists this clonotype with many counts. J is TRBJ2-3 and V is TRBV12-3 or TRBV12-4, with D perhaps given as TRBD1 or TRBD2 (6 bases each). The CDR3 has 15 residues. V lost 5 bases and J 0 bases, leaving 12 bases between the germline ends. The CDR3 sequence is CASSLRGPSTDTQYF. The DNA of the CDR3 is TGTGCCAGCAGTCTACGGGGGCCGAGCACAGATACGCAGTATTTT.

This rearrangement joins TRBV5-1 to TRBJ2-7; 8 bases line up with TRBD1. Germline CDR1 SGHRS, CDR2 YFSETQ. Trimming took 4 bases from V and 3 from J; bases not matched to a gene: 6. This CDR3 contains 14 residues. The CDR3 is CASSTGQGFYEQYF. For the CDR3, the DNA is TGCGCCAGCAGCACCGGACAGGGATTCTACGAGCAGTACTTC.

In its sample, this clonotype was seen many times. V is TRBV28 and J is TRBJ2-1; D possibly corresponds to TRBD1 (7 bases). V dropped 6 bases and J dropped 0 bases, with 15 bases sitting between them. Germline CDR1 and CDR2: MDHEN and SYDVKM. The CDR3 sequence is 16 residues long. Here the CDR3 reads CASSYAGTASYNEQFF. The CDR3, as DNA: TGTGCCAGCAGCTACGCGGGGACAGCCTCCTACAATGAGCAGTTCTTC.

The chain has TRBV12-3 or TRBV12-4 and TRBJ1-1; D unresolved. Trimming stripped 7 bases from V and 0 bases from J, with 12 bases between. This CDR3 has 14 amino acids. The CDR3 nucleotides read TGTGCCAGCACCCCTTGGCAGGTGAACACTGAAGCTTTCTTT. Protein: CASTPWQVNTEAFF.

In this sample, this clonotype turned up a few times. The chain uses TRBV15 and TRBJ2-7; D may be TRBD2 (6 bases). The length of the CDR3 is 16 residues. Trimming pared 1 base from V and 0 bases from J, leaving 13 bases between. Germline V gene sequence: CDR1 LNHNV, CDR2 YYDKDF (reference sequence). The CDR3 sequence: CATSRAASASSYEQYF. CDR3 bases: TGTGCCACCAGCAGAGCGGCTAGCGCGAGCTCCTACGAGCAGTACTTC. The variable domain in full, completed from reference TRBV15 and TRBJ2-7, reads DAMVIQNPRYQVTQFGKPVTLSCSQTLNHNVMYWYQQKSSQAPKLLFHYYDKDFNNEADTPDNFQSRRPNTSFCFLDIRSPGLGDTAMYLCATSRAASASSYEQYFGPGTRLTVT.